The next 18 T cell receptor beta chains were all read from a single sample in a study of glioma-infiltrating T cells after dendritic cell vaccination. Using immunoSEQ multiplex PCR, the repertoire was profiled, and TCRdb retains in-frame clones only, with some absent. Among about 9,200 clones listed, around 84% were seen once. Stated time point: after dendritic cell vaccination, including at tumor progression/relapse. The sample here was blood, taken after dendritic cell vaccination. The receptors derive from a human donor with glioblastoma.

A few counts support this clone. V usage is TRBV19 and J usage is TRBJ2-3; D is perhaps TRBD2 (6 bases). V was cut by 6 bases and J by 4 bases, with 17 bases left in between. The CDR3 extends over 15 amino acids. The V gene's germline CDR1 is LNHDA and CDR2 SQIVND (reference sequence). The CDR3 DNA sequence: TGTGCCAGTAGAAAGGAGGCAGGGACTGCAGATACGCAGTATTTT. It encodes CASRKEAGTADTQYF.

J is TRBJ1-5 and V is TRBV27; D is uncertain. The CDR3 covers 16 residues. V was cut by 3 bases and J by 0 bases, with 12 bases left in between. Germline CDR1 and CDR2: MNHEY and SMNVEV (reference sequence). The CDR3 nucleotides read TGTGCCAGCAGTTTCCTTTCGGACTATAGCAATCAGCCCCAGCATTTT. Translated: CASSFLSDYSNQPQHF.

The genes are TRBV6-4 and TRBJ2-3, with D tentatively TRBD1 (6 bases). Per the germline V gene, CDR1 is MRHNA and CDR2 is SNTAGT. V lost 0 bases and J 3 bases, leaving 10 bases between the germline ends. This CDR3 comprises 15 residues. The CDR3 sequence is CASSDSPGETDTQYF. In DNA form, the CDR3 reads TGTGCCAGCAGTGACTCCCCAGGGGAAACAGATACGCAGTATTTT.

The V call is TRBV7-3, the J call TRBJ2-5; no definite D call. From germline, CDR1 is SGHTA and CDR2 FQGTGA. CDR3 size: 14 residues. Trimming shortened V by 2 bases and J by 3 bases, and 10 bases separated the two germline ends. The CDR3 DNA sequence: TGTGCCAGCAGCTTATACGGTACCGAAGAGACCCAGTACTTC. This encodes CASSLYGTEETQYF. Variable domain in full (rest from reference TRBV7-3 and TRBJ2-5): GAGVSQTPSNKVTEKGKYVELRCDPISGHTALYWYRQSLGQGPEFLIYFQGTGAADDSGLPNDRFFAVRPEGSVSTLKIQRTERGDSAVYLCASSLYGTEETQYFGPGTRLLVL.

The genes are TRBV6-1 and TRBJ2-7, with 10 bases that match TRBD2. The CDR3 totals 15 residues. The V and J ends lost 5 bases and 6 bases, in that order; junction bases with no gene match: 10. Germline lookup yields CDR1 MNHNS and CDR2 SASEGT. The CDR3 loop reads CASSSLSGRSSEQYF. DNA for the CDR3: TGTGCCAGCAGTTCCCTTAGCGGGAGGAGCTCCGAGCAGTACTTC.

This clone was counted only a few times. The V gene is TRBV10-1, the J gene TRBJ2-1, with D possibly matching TRBD2 (6 bases). This CDR3 is built from 18 residues. Trimming cost V 8 bases and J 5 bases, with 28 bases left between them. Per germline, CDR1 WNHNN and CDR2 SYGVQD (reference sequence). CDR3 nucleotide sequence: TGCGCCAGCCGGGGTGGTGGCGGGAATTATTCATCCAACAATGAGCAGTTCTTC. The encoded protein is CASRGGGGNYSSNNEQFF.

The chain carries TRBV4-1 and TRBJ2-1; 7 bases map to TRBD1. The V gene end was trimmed by 1 base and the J gene end by 4 bases; junction bases not matched to a gene: 4. The CDR3 runs to 15 residues. The V gene's germline CDR1 is MGHRA and CDR2 YSYEKL. The CDR3 nucleotides read TGCGCCAGCAGCCAAGTCGGGACAGCGTACAATGAGCAGTTCTTC. Its translation: CASSQVGTAYNEQFF.

The chain couples TRBV7-3 to TRBJ1-2, with TRBD1 matching over 7 bases. There are 15 residues in the CDR3. Germline-derived CDR1 and CDR2 are SGHTA and FQGTGA. The junction had 5 bases not matched to a gene; V was cut back by 2 bases and J by 2 bases. The CDR3 DNA reads as TGTGCCAGCAGCTTAGCGCCGGGACAGAACTATGGCTACACCTTC. It codes for CASSLAPGQNYGYTF.

The chain recombines TRBV27 with TRBJ1-5; tentatively, D is TRBD1 (5 bases). The germline V and J ends were trimmed by 6 bases and 0 bases, with 12 bases remaining between them. This CDR3 spans 15 amino acids. Looked up from germline, CDR1 is MNHEY and CDR2 is SMNVEV (reference sequence). The CDR3 sequence: CASRSRGNSNQPQHF. The CDR3 nucleotides read TGTGCCAGCAGAAGTCGGGGGAATAGCAATCAGCCCCAGCATTTT.

CDR3 loop: CASSLSGVGTDTQYF. The DNA of the CDR3 is TGTGCCAGCAGCTTATCCGGGGTTGGCACAGATACGCAGTATTTT. The V call is TRBV7-9, the J call TRBJ2-3, with D possibly being TRBD2 (5 bases). The CDR3 covers 15 residues. CDR1 is SEHNR, CDR2 FQNEAQ, per germline (reference sequence). V dropped 2 bases and J dropped 1 base, with 10 bases sitting between them.

This chain connects TRBV5-6 to TRBJ1-4; tentatively, D is TRBD1 (5 bases). V was pared by 5 bases and J by 0 bases, with 8 bases between. The germline CDR1 and CDR2 sequences are SGHDT and YYEEEE. The CDR3 length is 14 residues. DNA for the CDR3: TGTGCCAGCAGTCAGGGCTCAACTAATGAAAAACTGTTTTTT. Protein product: CASSQGSTNEKLFF. The variable domain in full, completed from reference TRBV5-6 and TRBJ1-4, reads DAGVTQSPTHLIKTRGQQVTLRCSPKSGHDTVSWYQQALGQGPQFIFQYYEEEERQRGNFPDRFSGHQFPNYSSELNVNALLLGDSALYLCASSQGSTNEKLFFGSGTQLSVL.

In its sample, this clone was seen once. The rearrangement links TRBV13 to TRBJ2-1, with D tentatively TRBD2 (5 bases). This CDR3 is built from 13 residues. Germline CDR1 PRHDT, CDR2 FYEKMQ (reference sequence). V dropped 3 bases and J dropped 7 bases, with 10 bases sitting between them. In DNA, the CDR3 is TGTGCCAGCAGCTTCCCAAGACTAAATGAGCAGTTCTTC. It is translated as CASSFPRLNEQFF.

This chain links TRBV28 with TRBJ1-1; D not certain. Per the germline V gene, CDR1 is MDHEN and CDR2 is SYDVKM. Trimming pared 6 bases from V and 0 bases from J, leaving 8 bases between. The CDR3 contains 13 residues. CDR3 nucleotide sequence: TGTGCCAGCAGACCGACTATGAACACTGAAGCTTTCTTT. Translating it yields CASRPTMNTEAFF.

This sequence joins TRBV19 and TRBJ2-1; TRBD2 agrees at 10 bases. The CDR3 totals 15 residues. Per germline, CDR1 LNHDA and CDR2 SQIVND (reference sequence). J was trimmed by 5 bases and V by 5 bases; bases with no gene match: 6. The CDR3 nucleotides read TGTGCCAGTAGTCTGGAGCGGGAGGGCAACAATGAGCAGTTCTTC. It yields the protein CASSLEREGNNEQFF.

A single count supports this clone. CDR3 amino acids: CASSNGIIRTAGRYEQYF. The CDR3 DNA follows: TGTGCCAGCAGCAACGGGATTATTCGGACGGCGGGGCGGTACGAGCAGTACTTC. This sequence joins TRBV28 and TRBJ2-7; D is possibly TRBD2 (6 bases). CDR3 length equals 18 residues. Trimming cost V 6 bases and J 4 bases, with 28 bases left between them. Looked up from germline, CDR1 is MDHEN and CDR2 is SYDVKM.

V and J are TRBV30 and TRBJ1-5; possible D gene TRBD1, 6 bases. The V gene lost 4 bases and the J gene lost 2 bases, with 12 bases spanning the gap. Germline assignment: CDR1 GTSNPN and CDR2 SVGIG (reference sequence). This CDR3 spans 14 amino acids. The CDR3 loop reads CAWMGAAGNQPQHF. The DNA of the CDR3 is TGTGCCTGGATGGGGGCGGCGGGCAATCAGCCCCAGCATTTT.

This sequence joins TRBV28 and TRBJ2-7; D possibly corresponds to TRBD1 (6 bases). Per the germline V gene, CDR1 is MDHEN and CDR2 is SYDVKM. V shed 2 bases and J shed 4 bases, with 9 bases lying between them. The length of the CDR3 is 13 residues. In DNA form, the CDR3 reads TGTGCCAGCAGTTTAAACAGGGCTTACGAGCAGTACTTC. Its translation: CASSLNRAYEQYF.

The chain's CDR3 is CASSESEGLGEQYF. The CDR3 nucleotides read TGTGCCAGCAGTGAATCAGAGGGTTTGGGGGAGCAGTACTTC. The J gene is TRBJ2-7, the V gene TRBV2; D possibly corresponds to TRBD2 (5 bases). Per germline, CDR1 SNHLY and CDR2 FYNNEI. There are 14 residues in the CDR3. V lost 2 bases and J lost 7, with 15 bases in between.